This TCR beta chain was retrieved from a study of beta chain features in type 1 diabetes. Study results and limitations: Here, the possible influence of HLA type (on TCRB rearrangement) remained unresolved. Cells with high TCR expression could be over-represented when cDNA is sequenced. Shorter TCRB CDR3s, moderately but significantly so, were found in Type 1 diabetes patients in all four CD4+ subsets.

As for this clone: No antigen is known for it. The same CDR3 is also encoded by other DNA sequences in this sample.

The investigators reverse transcribed all of the isolated RNA, so they sequenced expressed TCRB transcripts. Assay: immunoSEQ multiplex PCR; the TCRdb copy retains only in-frame clones and omits some. The table records some 150,000 clones, about 13% of them present only once. Germline assignment: CDR1 LNHDA and CDR2 SQIVND (reference sequence). The length of the CDR3 is 13 residues. V dropped 1 base and J dropped 1 base, with 4 bases sitting between them. The sequenced sample was central memory CD4+ T cells from blood. The V gene is TRBV19, the J gene TRBJ2-5; no clear D gene. The receptor's source is a man aged 18-30 years with type 1 diabetes. CDR3 loop: CASSIAVQETQYF. CDR3 coding DNA: TGTGCCAGTAGTATAGCAGTCCAAGAGACCCAGTACTTC.